The clone carrying this TCR beta chain was recorded a few times. The data stem from a study of shared T cell receptors in the human thymus. Generated by immunoSEQ multiplex PCR, the TCRdb table keeps only in-frame clones and is missing some. Among some 700,000 clones listed, approximately 85% were seen once. This same sample was also part of a study on human thymus T cells. This second report adds: Those donating were healthy Finnish infants in corrective surgery for congenital heart defects. The thymus was resected at corrective cardiac surgery. It looked as if thymic and blood repertoires used V and J genes in a biased way.

Sequenced sample: thymocytes. The receptor was isolated from a girl under three years old with a congenital heart defect.

CDR3 bases: TGTGCCAGCAGTTTCGCGGACAGGGAGGCTTCTGAAGCTTTCTTT. It encodes CASSFADREASEAFF. V usage is TRBV6-5 and J usage is TRBJ1-1, with TRBD1 identical over 8 bases. This CDR3 has 15 amino acids. Germline V gene sequence: CDR1 MNHEY, CDR2 SVGAGI. V dropped 4 bases and J dropped 6; count of bases not matched to a gene: 10.